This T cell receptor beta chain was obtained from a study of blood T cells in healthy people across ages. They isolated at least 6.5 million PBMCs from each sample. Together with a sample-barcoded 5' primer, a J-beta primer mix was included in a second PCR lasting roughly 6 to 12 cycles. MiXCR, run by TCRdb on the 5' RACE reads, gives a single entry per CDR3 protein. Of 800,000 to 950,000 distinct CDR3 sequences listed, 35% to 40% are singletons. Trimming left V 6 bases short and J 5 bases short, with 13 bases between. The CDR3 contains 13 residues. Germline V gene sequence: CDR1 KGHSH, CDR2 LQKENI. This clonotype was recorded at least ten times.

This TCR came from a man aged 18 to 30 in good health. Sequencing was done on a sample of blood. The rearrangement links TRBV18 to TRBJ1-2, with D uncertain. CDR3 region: CASSWTSEYGYTF. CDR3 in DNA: TGTGCCAGCTCTTGGACCTCGGAGTATGGCTACACCTTC. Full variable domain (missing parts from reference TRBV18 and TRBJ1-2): NAGVMQNPRHLVRRRGQEARLRCSPMKGHSHVYWYRQLPEEGLKFMVYLQKENIIDESGMPKERFSAEFPKEGPSILRIQQVVRGDSAAYFCASSWTSEYGYTFGSGTRLTVV.